This T cell receptor beta chain was obtained from a study of blood T cell repertoires in COVID-19. Looking at the study overall: T cells, B-cell-depleted T cells, or PBMCs provided the cDNA or gDNA that served as material.

As processed by the authors: Reference gene primer amplification gave nucleated cell count estimates. Profiling relied on immunoSEQ multiplex PCR, and the TCRdb table lists in-frame clones only, not all of them. That table gives V, J and clone size, and the DNA gave D and trimming. This sample has under 200,000 clones, with about 83% found just once. Sequencing was done on a sample of peripheral blood. The sequence was obtained from a human donor in a cohort sampled during active COVID-19.

The CDR3 loop is CASSQWGPREGIDEQYF. CDR3 coding DNA: TGTGCCAGCAGCCAATGGGGACCTCGGGAGGGCATTGACGAGCAGTACTTC. J is TRBJ2-7 and V is TRBV11-2; 8 bases align to TRBD2. This CDR3 contains 17 residues. V lost 5 bases and J lost 5; bases outside the gene matches: 17. Looked up from germline, CDR1 is SGHAT and CDR2 is FQNNGV.